The rows below give T cell receptor beta chains drawn from one sample of a study of blood T cell repertoires in COVID-19. The data were produced by immunoSEQ multiplex PCR, yet TCRdb's version contains in-frame clones alone and is incomplete. The data contain about 71,000 clones, more than 75% of them seen just once; the ten biggest clones take up roughly an eighth. Sequencing was done on a sample of peripheral blood. Source of these receptors: a woman older than 75 with acute or convalescent COVID-19. CDR3s include the opening cysteine and the closing phenylalanine or tryptophan. D genes are given only for firm matches. Clone sizes are given selectively: once, few, many, or a class where the clone is expanded.

TRBV24-1	.	.	14	TRBJ2-1	CATSDFTGNNEQFF	TGTGCCACCAGTGATTTCACAGGGAACAATGAGCAGTTCTTC
TRBV19	TRBD1	.	16	TRBJ2-2	CASSILQGAFTGELFF	TGTGCCAGTAGTATTTTGCAGGGGGCCTTCACCGGGGAGCTGTTTTTT
TRBV5-6	.	few	17	TRBJ2-2	CASSLIRTRANTGELFF	TGTGCCAGCAGCTTAATACGAACCCGAGCGAACACCGGGGAGCTGTTTTTT
TRBV19	.	.	14	TRBJ2-2	CASKRQANTGELFF	TGTGCCAGCAAACGACAGGCGAACACCGGGGAGCTGTTTTTT
TRBV2	.	.	13	TRBJ1-1	CASRRQSGTEAFF	TGTGCCAGCAGGAGACAGTCGGGCACTGAAGCTTTCTTT
TRBV7-7	.	.	14	TRBJ2-7	CASSLGAGDYEQYF	TGTGCCAGCAGCTTAGGGGCAGGGGACTACGAGCAGTACTTC
TRBV6-1	TRBD1	.	18	TRBJ2-3	CASSEVGWGQGITDTQYF	TGTGCCAGCAGTGAAGTGGGGTGGGGACAGGGCATCACAGATACGCAGTATTTT
TRBV10-3	TRBD1	few	15	TRBJ2-1	CAISDYTGGRNEQFF	TGTGCCATCAGTGATTACACAGGGGGCAGGAATGAGCAGTTCTTC
TRBV11-3	TRBD2	.	15	TRBJ2-2	CASSLLAGGTGELFF	TGTGCCAGCAGCTTACTAGCGGGAGGTACCGGGGAGCTGTTTTTT
TRBV12-5	.	.	14	TRBJ2-2	CASGRGYNTGELFF	TGTGCTAGTGGACGGGGGTACAACACCGGGGAGCTGTTTTTT
TRBV7-2	TRBD2	.	15	TRBJ2-3	CASSLVGLGPDTQYF	TGTGCCAGCAGCTTAGTGGGACTAGGACCAGATACGCAGTATTTT
TRBV7-8	TRBD2	.	14	TRBJ2-7	CASSSLAATYEQYF	TGTGCCAGCAGCTCACTAGCGGCTACCTACGAGCAGTACTTC
TRBV9	TRBD2	.	14	TRBJ2-1	CASSVSGSRGEQFF	TGTGCCAGCAGCGTGAGCGGGAGCCGTGGAGAGCAGTTCTTC
TRBV3-1/TRBV3-2	.	.	17	TRBJ1-5	CASSQVVRGRRDQPQHF	TGTGCCAGCAGCCAAGTTGTACGGGGAAGACGAGATCAGCCCCAGCATTTT
TRBV7-2	.	.	15	TRBJ2-2	CASSSEGANTGELFF	TGTGCCAGCAGCTCAGAGGGAGCGAACACCGGGGAGCTGTTTTTT
TRBV3-1/TRBV3-2	.	.	12	TRBJ2-1	CASSQLAVEQFF	TGTGCCAGCAGCCAACTAGCTGTTGAGCAGTTCTTC
TRBV28	TRBD1	.	14	TRBJ2-1	CASSYTGTALEQFF	TGTGCCAGCAGTTACACCGGGACAGCCCTTGAGCAGTTCTTC
TRBV11-2	.	.	13	TRBJ2-3	CASSLDQGNTQYF	TGTGCCAGCAGCTTAGATCAGGGAAATACGCAGTATTTT
TRBV5-4	.	.	13	TRBJ2-7	CASSWGPEIEQYF	TGTGCCAGCAGCTGGGGGCCCGAAATCGAGCAGTACTTC
TRBV7-9	.	once	14	TRBJ2-7	CASSLVGSPQEQYF	TGTGCCAGCAGCTTAGTGGGCTCACCACAGGAGCAGTACTTC
TRBV4-2	.	.	16	TRBJ2-1	CASSQDMSGGDNEQFF	TGTGCCAGCAGCCAAGATATGAGCGGAGGGGACAATGAGCAGTTCTTC
TRBV3-1/TRBV3-2	TRBD1	.	16	TRBJ2-1	CASSQGTGEYWNEQFF	TGTGCCAGCAGCCAAGGAACAGGGGAATATTGGAATGAGCAGTTCTTC
TRBV7-9	TRBD1	few	13	TRBJ1-5	CASSLGQGRPQHF	TGTGCCAGCAGCTTGGGACAGGGTCGGCCCCAGCATTTT
TRBV29-1	TRBD1	once	13	TRBJ2-7	CSVRQGGAGEQYF	TGCAGCGTGCGCCAAGGGGGCGCGGGCGAGCAGTACTTC
TRBV6-6	TRBD1	.	14	TRBJ2-7	CASSYSSGGYEQYF	TGTGCCAGCAGTTACTCGTCAGGGGGCTACGAGCAGTACTTC
TRBV5-4	.	.	15	TRBJ2-5	CASRTGQGGQETQYF	TGTGCCAGCAGAACAGGACAGGGAGGGCAAGAGACCCAGTACTTC
TRBV10-3	TRBD2	few	15	TRBJ2-7	CAIRTGLAGAYEQYF	TGTGCCATCAGGACGGGACTAGCGGGAGCCTACGAGCAGTACTTC
TRBV7-2	TRBD2	.	15	TRBJ2-1	CASSLAGTSGNEQFF	TGTGCCAGCAGCTTAGCCGGGACTAGCGGGAATGAGCAGTTCTTC
TRBV12-3/TRBV12-4	TRBD1	few	12	TRBJ1-1	CASSPDRVGAFF	TGTGCCAGCAGTCCTGACAGGGTCGGAGCTTTCTTT
TRBV6-5	.	.	13	TRBJ1-2	CASSYQGNYGYTF	TGTGCCAGCAGTTACCAGGGAAACTATGGCTACACCTTC
TRBV28	.	.	15	TRBJ1-3	CASSDPARGGNTIYF	TGTGCCAGCAGTGACCCTGCCAGGGGAGGAAACACCATATATTTT
TRBV13	TRBD1	.	15	TRBJ2-7	CASSLPGTGSYEQYF	TGTGCCAGCAGCTTGCCCGGGACAGGGTCCTACGAGCAGTACTTC
TRBV19	TRBD1	.	16	TRBJ1-5	CASKSDRGRYDQPQHF	TGTGCCAGTAAGTCGGACAGGGGCCGGTACGATCAGCCCCAGCATTTT
TRBV2	.	.	13	TRBJ2-3	CASSERSTDTQYF	TGTGCCAGCAGTGAGAGGAGCACAGATACGCAGTATTTT
TRBV11-2	TRBD1	.	15	TRBJ2-3	CASSFDRGRTDTQYF	TGTGCCAGCAGCTTCGACAGGGGGAGGACAGATACGCAGTATTTT
TRBV3-1/TRBV3-2	TRBD2	.	16	TRBJ2-3	CASSRRAGVGTDTQYF	TGTGCCAGCAGCCGCAGGGCGGGAGTAGGCACAGATACGCAGTATTTT
TRBV19	TRBD2	.	20	TRBJ2-1	CASRAGRTSGRAWSYNEQFF	TGTGCCAGTAGGGCAGGAAGGACTAGCGGGAGGGCCTGGTCCTACAATGAGCAGTTCTTC
TRBV24-1	.	.	15	TRBJ1-1	CATSEGGGLNTEAFF	TGTGCCACCAGTGAGGGGGGAGGGCTGAACACTGAAGCTTTCTTT
TRBV7-8	.	.	15	TRBJ2-3	CASSLVWGGVDTQYF	TGTGCCAGCAGCTTAGTATGGGGGGGCGTGGATACGCAGTATTTT
TRBV5-8	.	.	14	TRBJ2-6	CASSSASGANVLTF	TGTGCCAGCAGTAGCGCCTCTGGGGCCAACGTCCTGACTTTC
TRBV24-1	TRBD2	.	18	TRBJ2-1	CATSDPTSTGGSYNEQFF	TGTGCCACCAGTGATCCTACTTCAACGGGAGGGTCCTACAATGAGCAGTTCTTC
TRBV6-5	TRBD2	once	15	TRBJ2-3	CASSFRSSGSDTQYF	TGTGCCAGCAGTTTTCGCTCTAGCGGCTCAGATACGCAGTATTTT
TRBV30	.	.	11	TRBJ1-1	CAWSQAPEAFF	TGTGCCTGGAGCCAAGCGCCTGAAGCTTTCTTT
TRBV21-1	.	.	18	TRBJ2-7	CASSKDPVRGQGSYEQYF	TGTGCCAGCAGCAAAGACCCCGTGAGGGGACAGGGTTCCTACGAGCAGTACTTC
TRBV10-3	TRBD2	few	15	TRBJ2-1	CAISEPGLAGVPQFF	TGTGCCATCAGTGAGCCGGGACTAGCGGGAGTTCCTCAGTTCTTC
TRBV6-5	.	.	13	TRBJ2-1	CASLAGSYNEQFF	TGTGCCAGCCTGGCGGGCTCCTACAATGAGCAGTTCTTC
TRBV7-8	TRBD2	.	16	TRBJ2-7	CASSLAWTSGIYEQYF	TGTGCCAGCAGCTTAGCGTGGACTAGCGGGATCTACGAGCAGTACTTC
TRBV9	.	.	12	TRBJ1-4	CASSVPRGKLFF	TGTGCCAGCAGCGTCCCACGGGGAAAACTGTTTTTT
TRBV6-1	TRBD1	.	16	TRBJ1-5	CASSATGSDSNQPQHF	TGTGCCAGCAGTGCGACAGGGTCGGATAGCAATCAGCCCCAGCATTTT
TRBV28	TRBD1	.	13	TRBJ1-2	CASSLGTGHGYTF	TGTGCCAGCAGTTTAGGGACAGGACATGGCTACACCTTC
TRBV19	TRBD2	.	14	TRBJ2-1	CASSDASGSNEQFF	TGTGCCAGTAGTGACGCTAGCGGGAGCAATGAGCAGTTCTTC
TRBV7-9	TRBD1	.	19	TRBJ2-7	CASSWGQGIPITATDRQYF	TGTGCCAGCAGCTGGGGACAGGGTATCCCAATTACGGCCACTGATAGGCAGTACTTC
TRBV4-1	TRBD2	.	17	TRBJ2-1	CASSQPGLGGTYNEQFF	TGCGCCAGCAGCCAACCGGGACTAGGCGGAACCTACAATGAGCAGTTCTTC
TRBV18	.	.	15	TRBJ1-2	CASSPEIAGVYGYTF	TGTGCCAGCTCACCGGAGATCGCAGGGGTCTACGGCTACACCTTC
TRBV27	TRBD2	.	17	TRBJ2-1	CASSTRTSGRGYNEQFF	TGTGCCAGCAGTACTCGGACTAGCGGGAGAGGGTACAATGAGCAGTTCTTC
TRBV5-6	.	.	14	TRBJ2-1	CASSASGRLNEQFF	TGTGCCAGCAGCGCCAGTGGGCGCCTCAATGAGCAGTTCTTC